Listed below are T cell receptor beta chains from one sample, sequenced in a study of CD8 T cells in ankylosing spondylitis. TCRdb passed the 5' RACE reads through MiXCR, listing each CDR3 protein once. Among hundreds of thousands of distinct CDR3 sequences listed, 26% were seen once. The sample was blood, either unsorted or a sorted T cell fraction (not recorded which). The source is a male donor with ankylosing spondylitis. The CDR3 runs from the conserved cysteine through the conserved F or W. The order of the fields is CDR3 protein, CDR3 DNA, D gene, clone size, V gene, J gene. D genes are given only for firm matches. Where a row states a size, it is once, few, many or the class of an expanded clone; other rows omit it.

cdr3_aa: CASTMMGRETQYF; cdr3_nt: TGCGCCAGCACCATGATGGGTCGGGAGACCCAGTACTTC; d_call: -; clone_size: few; v_call: TRBV5-1; j_call: TRBJ2-5
cdr3_aa: CASSQGGWDTEAFF; cdr3_nt: TGTGCCAGCAGCCAAGGAGGGTGGGACACTGAAGCTTTCTTT; d_call: -; clone_size: few; v_call: TRBV4-2; j_call: TRBJ1-1
cdr3_aa: CASGPGEETQYF; cdr3_nt: TGTGCCAGCGGTCCGGGGGAGGAGACCCAGTACTTC; d_call: -; clone_size: -; v_call: TRBV2; j_call: TRBJ2-5
cdr3_aa: CATSDRDRGYTGELFF; cdr3_nt: TGTGCCACCAGTGACAGGGACAGGGGTTACACCGGGGAGCTGTTTTTT; d_call: TRBD1; clone_size: few; v_call: TRBV24-1; j_call: TRBJ2-2
cdr3_aa: CASSQAVTGELFF; cdr3_nt: TGTGCCAGCAGCCAAGCAGTCACCGGGGAGCTGTTTTTT; d_call: -; clone_size: once; v_call: TRBV3-1; j_call: TRBJ2-2
cdr3_aa: CSARDRIQGESQPQHF; cdr3_nt: TGCAGTGCTAGAGATCGCATTCAAGGGGAGAGTCAGCCCCAGCATTTT; d_call: -; clone_size: -; v_call: TRBV20-1; j_call: TRBJ1-5
cdr3_aa: CASSYSREESTDTQYF; cdr3_nt: TGTGCCAGCAGTTACTCGCGGGAGGAAAGCACAGATACGCAGTATTTT; d_call: TRBD2; clone_size: -; v_call: TRBV6-2/TRBV6-3; j_call: TRBJ2-3
cdr3_aa: CASSEPGLAGTGELFF; cdr3_nt: TGTGCCAGCAGTGAGCCGGGACTAGCGGGAACCGGGGAGCTGTTTTTT; d_call: TRBD2; clone_size: few; v_call: TRBV25-1; j_call: TRBJ2-2
cdr3_aa: CASSPDVRRDEQYF; cdr3_nt: TGCGCCAGCAGCCCGGACGTTCGACGTGACGAGCAGTACTTC; d_call: -; clone_size: many; v_call: TRBV5-1; j_call: TRBJ2-7
cdr3_aa: CASRPDSNEQFF; cdr3_nt: TGTGCCAGCAGGCCAGATAGTAATGAGCAGTTCTTC; d_call: -; clone_size: few; v_call: TRBV12-3/TRBV12-4; j_call: TRBJ2-1
cdr3_aa: CSAGRDALRNEQFF; cdr3_nt: TGCAGTGCTGGGCGGGACGCTCTCCGCAATGAGCAGTTCTTC; d_call: -; clone_size: few; v_call: TRBV20-1; j_call: TRBJ2-1
cdr3_aa: CASSLALTAEDGYTF; cdr3_nt: TGCGCCAGCAGCTTGGCCCTGACGGCCGAAGATGGCTACACCTTC; d_call: -; clone_size: few; v_call: TRBV5-1; j_call: TRBJ1-2
cdr3_aa: CASSMGTLRSSYNEQFF; cdr3_nt: TGTGCCAGTAGTATGGGAACTCTTCGAAGCTCCTACAATGAGCAGTTCTTC; d_call: -; clone_size: few; v_call: TRBV19; j_call: TRBJ2-1
cdr3_aa: CASSQYDPGLAGGFSEQFF; cdr3_nt: TGTGCCAGCAGCCAGTACGACCCGGGACTAGCGGGAGGGTTCAGTGAGCAGTTCTTC; d_call: -; clone_size: -; v_call: TRBV21-1; j_call: TRBJ2-1
cdr3_aa: CASSDRGPYSNQPQHF; cdr3_nt: TGTGCCAGCTCGGACAGGGGGCCCTATAGCAATCAGCCCCAGCATTTT; d_call: TRBD1; clone_size: few; v_call: TRBV6-1; j_call: TRBJ1-5
cdr3_aa: CACLSGSYYNEQFF; cdr3_nt: TGTGCCTGTCTTAGCGGGAGTTATTACAATGAGCAGTTCTTC; d_call: TRBD2; clone_size: few; v_call: TRBV30; j_call: TRBJ2-1
cdr3_aa: CASSLESARRESQYF; cdr3_nt: TGTGCCAGCAGTTTAGAATCGGCTCGAAGAGAGTCCCAGTACTTC; d_call: -; clone_size: few; v_call: TRBV12-3/TRBV12-4; j_call: TRBJ2-5
cdr3_aa: CASSLGSFPTGNTIYF; cdr3_nt: TGTGCCAGCAGCTTGGGCAGTTTCCCTACTGGAAACACCATATATTTT; d_call: -; clone_size: few; v_call: TRBV5-6; j_call: TRBJ1-3
cdr3_aa: CASSEQYEQYF; cdr3_nt: TGTGCCAGCAGTGAACAGTACGAGCAGTACTTC; d_call: -; clone_size: -; v_call: TRBV2; j_call: TRBJ2-7
cdr3_aa: CSAAWIIGGGLTKNNEQFF; cdr3_nt: TGCAGTGCTGCCTGGATCATAGGGGGAGGGCTAACGAAGAACAATGAGCAGTTCTTC; d_call: -; clone_size: -; v_call: TRBV20-1; j_call: TRBJ2-1